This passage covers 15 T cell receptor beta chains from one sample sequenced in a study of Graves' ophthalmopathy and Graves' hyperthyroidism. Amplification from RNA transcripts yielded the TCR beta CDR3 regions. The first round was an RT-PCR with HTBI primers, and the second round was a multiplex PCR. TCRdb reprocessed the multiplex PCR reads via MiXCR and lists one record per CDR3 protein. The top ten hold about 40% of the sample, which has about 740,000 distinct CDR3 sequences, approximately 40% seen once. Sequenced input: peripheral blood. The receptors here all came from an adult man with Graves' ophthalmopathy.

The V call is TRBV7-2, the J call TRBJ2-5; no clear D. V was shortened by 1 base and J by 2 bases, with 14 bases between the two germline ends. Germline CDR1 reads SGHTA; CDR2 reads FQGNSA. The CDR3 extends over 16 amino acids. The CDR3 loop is CASSLGTGSLQETQYF. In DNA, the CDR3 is TGTGCCAGCAGCTTAGGGACGGGCAGCTTGCAAGAGACCCAGTACTTC.

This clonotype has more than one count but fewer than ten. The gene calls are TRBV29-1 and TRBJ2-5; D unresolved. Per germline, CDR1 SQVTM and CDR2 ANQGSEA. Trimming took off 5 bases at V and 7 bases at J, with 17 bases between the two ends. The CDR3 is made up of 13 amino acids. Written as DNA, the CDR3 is TGCAGCGTTTCTTGGGGTATCGCGAGGACCCAGTACTTC. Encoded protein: CSVSWGIARTQYF.

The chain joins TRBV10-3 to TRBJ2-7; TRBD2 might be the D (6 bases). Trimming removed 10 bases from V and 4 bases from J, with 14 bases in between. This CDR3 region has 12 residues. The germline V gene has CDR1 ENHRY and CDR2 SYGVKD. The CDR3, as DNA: TGTGCCAGCCGGGACTCTGAATACGAGCAGTACTTC. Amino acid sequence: CASRDSEYEQYF.

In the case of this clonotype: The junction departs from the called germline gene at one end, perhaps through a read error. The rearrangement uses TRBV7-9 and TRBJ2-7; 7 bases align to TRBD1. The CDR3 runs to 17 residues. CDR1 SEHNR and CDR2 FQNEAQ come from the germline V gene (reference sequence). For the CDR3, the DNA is TGCGCCAGCAGCCAAGAACAGGGGACAACAGGGGTCCACGAGCAGTACTTC. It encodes CASSQEQGTTGVHEQYF.

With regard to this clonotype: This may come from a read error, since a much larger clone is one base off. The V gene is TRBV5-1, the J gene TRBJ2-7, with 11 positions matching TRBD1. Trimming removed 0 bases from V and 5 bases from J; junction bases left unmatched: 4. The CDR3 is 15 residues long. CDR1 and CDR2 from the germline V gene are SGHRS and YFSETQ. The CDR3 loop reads CASSLASGQGDEQYF. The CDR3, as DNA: TGCGCCAGCAGCTTGGCCTCGGGACAGGGGGACGAGCAGTACTTC.

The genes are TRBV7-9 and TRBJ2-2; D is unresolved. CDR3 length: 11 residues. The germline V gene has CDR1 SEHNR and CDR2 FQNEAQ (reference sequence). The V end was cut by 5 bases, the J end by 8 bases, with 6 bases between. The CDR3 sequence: CASSILGELFF. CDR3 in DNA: TGTGCCAGCAGCATTTTGGGGGAGCTGTTTTTT.

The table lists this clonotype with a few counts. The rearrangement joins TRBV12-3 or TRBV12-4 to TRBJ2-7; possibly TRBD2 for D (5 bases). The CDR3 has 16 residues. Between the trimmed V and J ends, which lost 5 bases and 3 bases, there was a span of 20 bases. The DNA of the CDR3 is TGTGCCAGCAGTCCCCGTTCGGCCGAGGAGGTCTACGAGCAGTACTTC. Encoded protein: CASSPRSAEEVYEQYF.

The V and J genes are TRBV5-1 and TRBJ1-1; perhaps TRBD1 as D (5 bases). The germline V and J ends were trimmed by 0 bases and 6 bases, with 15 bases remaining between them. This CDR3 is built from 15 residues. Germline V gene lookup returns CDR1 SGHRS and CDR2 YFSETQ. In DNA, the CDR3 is TGCGCCAGCAGCTTGGCCGGGGCCGCGAGCTCTGAAGCTTTCTTT. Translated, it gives CASSLAGAASSEAFF.

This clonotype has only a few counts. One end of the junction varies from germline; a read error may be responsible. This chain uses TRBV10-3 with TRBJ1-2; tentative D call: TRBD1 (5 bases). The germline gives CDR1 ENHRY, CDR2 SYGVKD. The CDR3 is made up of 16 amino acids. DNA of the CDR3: TGTGCCAGCAGTTACTCCGGGACCCAAACTCTCTATGGCTACACCTTC. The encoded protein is CASSYSGTQTLYGYTF.

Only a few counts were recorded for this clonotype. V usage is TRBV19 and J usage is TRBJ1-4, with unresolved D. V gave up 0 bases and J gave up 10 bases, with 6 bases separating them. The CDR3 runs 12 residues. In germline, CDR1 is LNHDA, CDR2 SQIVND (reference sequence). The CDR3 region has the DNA TGTGCCAGTAGTATAGATGCCAGAAAACTGTTTTTT. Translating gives CASSIDARKLFF. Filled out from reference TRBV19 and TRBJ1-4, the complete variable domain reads DGGITQSPKYLFRKEGQNVTLSCEQNLNHDAMYWYRQDPGQGLRLIYYSQIVNDFQKGDIAEGYSVSREKKESFPLTVTSAQKNPTAFYLCASSIDARKLFFGSGTQLSVL.

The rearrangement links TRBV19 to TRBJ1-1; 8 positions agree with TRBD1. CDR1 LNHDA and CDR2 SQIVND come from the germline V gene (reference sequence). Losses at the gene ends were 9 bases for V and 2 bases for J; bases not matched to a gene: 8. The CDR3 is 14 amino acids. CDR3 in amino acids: CASREQGVNTEAFF. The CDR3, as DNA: TGTGCCAGCAGAGAACAGGGGGTTAACACTGAAGCTTTCTTT. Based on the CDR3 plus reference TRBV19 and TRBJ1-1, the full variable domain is DGGITQSPKYLFRKEGQNVTLSCEQNLNHDAMYWYRQDPGQGLRLIYYSQIVNDFQKGDIAEGYSVSREKKESFPLTVTSAQKNPTAFYLCASREQGVNTEAFFGQGTRLTVV.

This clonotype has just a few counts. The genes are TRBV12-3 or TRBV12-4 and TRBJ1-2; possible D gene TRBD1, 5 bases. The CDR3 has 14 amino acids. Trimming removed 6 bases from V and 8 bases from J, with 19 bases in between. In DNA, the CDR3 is TGTGCCAGCAGGTATACGTCCGGGGCGCGAGGCTACACCTTC. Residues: CASRYTSGARGYTF.

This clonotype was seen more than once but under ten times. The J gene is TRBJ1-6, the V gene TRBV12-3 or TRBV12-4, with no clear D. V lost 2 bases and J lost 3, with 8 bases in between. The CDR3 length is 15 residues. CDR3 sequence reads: CASSLQRNYNSPLHF. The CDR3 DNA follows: TGTGCCAGCAGTTTACAACGGAACTATAATTCACCCCTCCACTTT.

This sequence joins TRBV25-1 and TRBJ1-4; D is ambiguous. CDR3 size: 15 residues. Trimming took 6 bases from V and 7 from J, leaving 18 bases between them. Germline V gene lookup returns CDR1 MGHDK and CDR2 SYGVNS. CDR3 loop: CASSLIAGEAEKLFF. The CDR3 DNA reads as TGTGCCAGCAGCTTAATAGCCGGGGAAGCTGAAAAACTGTTTTTT.

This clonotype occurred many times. The CDR3 region has the DNA TGCGCCAGCGGGGAGACCCAGTACTTC. Translated, it gives CASGETQYF. This sequence joins TRBV10-1 and TRBJ2-5, with D hard to call. Germline V gene lookup returns CDR1 WNHNN and CDR2 SYGVQD (reference sequence). This CDR3 is 9 amino acids long. The ends were cut back, 8 bases at V and 5 bases at J, with 3 bases in the middle.